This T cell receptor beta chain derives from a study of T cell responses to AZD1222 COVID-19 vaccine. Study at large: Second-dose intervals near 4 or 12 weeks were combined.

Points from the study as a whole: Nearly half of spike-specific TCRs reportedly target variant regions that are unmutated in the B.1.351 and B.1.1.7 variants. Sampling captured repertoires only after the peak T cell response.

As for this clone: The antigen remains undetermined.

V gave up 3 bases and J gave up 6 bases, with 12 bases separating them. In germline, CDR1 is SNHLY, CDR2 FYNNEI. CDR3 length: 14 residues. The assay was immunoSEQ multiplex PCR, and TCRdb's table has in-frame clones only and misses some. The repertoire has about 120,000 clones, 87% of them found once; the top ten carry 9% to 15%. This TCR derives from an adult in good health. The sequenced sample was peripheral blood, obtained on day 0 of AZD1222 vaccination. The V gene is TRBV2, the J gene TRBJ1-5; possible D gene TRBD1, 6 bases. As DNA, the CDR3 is TGTGCCAGCAGTGAGGAACAGGGTGGTCAGCCCCAGCATTTT. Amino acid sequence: CASSEEQGGQPQHF.